This entry features one TCR beta chain sequence. The antigen remains undetermined. The data were obtained in a study of cytomegalovirus exposure and HLA in healthy donors. On the study more broadly: Some 85 million unique TCRs, all from HLA-typed donors, were included in an early release of the data.

The primer mix had 60 Vbeta and 13 Jbeta primers. Clones were read by immunoSEQ multiplex PCR, and TCRdb kept only the in-frame ones, dropping some. The sample holds approximately 130,000 clones. V was cut by 7 bases and J by 0 bases, with 10 bases left in between. The CDR3 spans 14 residues. Per the germline V gene, CDR1 is MDHEN and CDR2 is SYDVKM. Nominally healthy donors were sampled, though unrecorded immune exposures were likely. General study results and limits: Accurate prediction of most subjects' HLA-A and HLA-B alleles from TCR beta sequences was reported.

The chain uses TRBV28 and TRBJ1-3; D may be TRBD1 (6 bases). This TCR came from a woman aged 55-69 years in good health and CMV-seronegative. The sequencing input was PBMCs. The CDR3 DNA is TGTGCCAGCAATCAGGGGAACTCTGGAAACACCATATATTTT. Translating gives CASNQGNSGNTIYF.